This paragraph reports one T cell receptor beta chain. Selected positively for CCR7 and CD45RO-negative, naive CD8 cells excluded terminally differentiated effector memory CD45RA+ cells. This sample was included in a study of shared clonotypes between healthy human individuals. The table came from immunoSEQ multiplex PCR; TCRdb's copy has only in-frame clones and leaves some out. The sample lists over 750,000 clones, about 96% seen once, with less than 0.25% in the top ten. Between the trimmed V and J ends, which lost 6 bases and 2 bases, there was a span of 17 bases. Germline V gene lookup returns CDR1 MDHEN and CDR2 SYDVKM. CDR3 length: 15 amino acids.

The chain employs TRBV28 and TRBJ2-7, with D maybe TRBD1 (5 bases). The source material was naive CD8+ T cells sorted from blood. The origin of this receptor is a young man in good health. CDR3 in DNA: TGTGCCAGCAGCCCCAGTTGGGGCTCAACCTACGAGCAGTACTTC. It yields the protein CASSPSWGSTYEQYF.